The text below deals with one T cell receptor beta chain. Assay runs were performed at deep level. The authors split each subset's genomic DNA evenly across several immunoSEQ plates. Profiling relied on immunoSEQ multiplex PCR, and the TCRdb table lists in-frame clones only, not all of them. Of over 2 million clones in the sample, less than 95% were seen once. Subsets obtained from CD4+ cells comprised CD45RA+ naive and CD45RA-negative memory cells. This sample is part of a study of shared clonotypes between healthy human individuals. CDR1 and CDR2 (germline): SGHTA, FQGNSA. This CDR3 region has 16 residues. Trimming shortened V by 0 bases and J by 6 bases, and 15 bases separated the two germline ends.

The source is a man younger than 35 in good health. Some clones in this sample may be carry-over from other donors' samples. This chain connects TRBV7-2 to TRBJ1-5; a weak D match, TRBD1 (5 bases). Sequencing was performed on naive CD4+ T cells from PBMCs. The sample's subset: CD45RA+ positively selected. The CDR3 spells CASSLAGTIPGQPQHF. Here the CDR3 DNA reads TGTGCCAGCAGCTTAGCCGGGACGATACCGGGTCAGCCCCAGCATTTT.